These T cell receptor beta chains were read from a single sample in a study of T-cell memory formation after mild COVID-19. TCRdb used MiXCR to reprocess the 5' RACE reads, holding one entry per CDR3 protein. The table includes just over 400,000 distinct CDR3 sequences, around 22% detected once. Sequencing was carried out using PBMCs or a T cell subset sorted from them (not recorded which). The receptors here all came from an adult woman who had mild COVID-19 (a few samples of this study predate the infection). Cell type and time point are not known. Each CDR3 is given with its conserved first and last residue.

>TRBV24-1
CATSEHQGTGSYNEQFF
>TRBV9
CASSGHRGASRGDTQYF
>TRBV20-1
CSIAGGIQETQYF
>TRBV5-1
CASSSTGGTDTQYF
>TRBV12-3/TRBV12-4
CASSFQGEQYF
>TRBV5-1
CASSYRGSGTEAFF
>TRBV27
CASWAGTSYEQYF
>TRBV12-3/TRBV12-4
CAEADRGPGGYTF
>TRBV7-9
CASSIQGGGANTEAFF
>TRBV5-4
CASSLGSRSETQYF
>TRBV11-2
CASRLAGGPRYF
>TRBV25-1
CASSESPGRGVGYTF
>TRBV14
CASSQDGGVGNNSPLHF
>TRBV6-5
CASSLGTGIIYGYTF
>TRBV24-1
CATRTSGSQETQYF
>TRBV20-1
CSATVGGTQYF
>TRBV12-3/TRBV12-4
CASSPRQEAQHF
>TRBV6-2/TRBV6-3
CASSPGLAGGPADTQYF
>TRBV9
CASSPNGLAGDEQYF
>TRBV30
CAWSLSGGPADEQFF
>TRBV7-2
CASSLDRAIYEQYF
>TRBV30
CAWNRNGNEQFF
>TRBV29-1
CSVVQGRPGPGYNEQFF
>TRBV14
CASSQEKNRGLDQPQHF
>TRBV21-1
CARTPPPTTEVPYEQYF